This TCR beta chain was found in a study of immune evolution from preneoplasia to lung adenocarcinoma. After pathologic assessment, macro-dissection selected premalignant or tumor cells for extraction. Germline CDR1 and CDR2: MDHEN and SYDVKM. The V and J ends lost 4 bases and 0 bases respectively, with 16 bases between them. This CDR3 comprises 16 residues. Sequencing was performed with immunoSEQ multiplex PCR; in TCRdb, only in-frame clones are kept and a portion is missing. The table has about 6,300 clones, approximately 76% seen once. General study findings and limits: From normal lung to invasive adenocarcinoma, top clone frequencies appeared to decrease.

As to this clone: Its matching antigen is unknown.

This clonotype was sampled from a person aged 65 to 79 with lung adenocarcinoma. Sequencing input: FFPE minimally invasive lung adenocarcinoma tissue. The rearrangement links TRBV28 to TRBJ2-7; a weak D match, TRBD2 (7 bases). DNA for the CDR3: TGTGCCAGCAGTTCAACAGGGAGGGGGACCTCCTACGAGCAGTACTTC. It is translated as CASSSTGRGTSYEQYF. The whole variable domain, filled in from reference TRBV28 and TRBJ2-7, reads DVKVTQSSRYLVKRTGEKVFLECVQDMDHENMFWYRQDPGLGLRLIYFSYDVKMKEKGDIPEGYSVSREKKERFSLILESASTNQTSMYLCASSSTGRGTSYEQYFGPGTRLTVT.